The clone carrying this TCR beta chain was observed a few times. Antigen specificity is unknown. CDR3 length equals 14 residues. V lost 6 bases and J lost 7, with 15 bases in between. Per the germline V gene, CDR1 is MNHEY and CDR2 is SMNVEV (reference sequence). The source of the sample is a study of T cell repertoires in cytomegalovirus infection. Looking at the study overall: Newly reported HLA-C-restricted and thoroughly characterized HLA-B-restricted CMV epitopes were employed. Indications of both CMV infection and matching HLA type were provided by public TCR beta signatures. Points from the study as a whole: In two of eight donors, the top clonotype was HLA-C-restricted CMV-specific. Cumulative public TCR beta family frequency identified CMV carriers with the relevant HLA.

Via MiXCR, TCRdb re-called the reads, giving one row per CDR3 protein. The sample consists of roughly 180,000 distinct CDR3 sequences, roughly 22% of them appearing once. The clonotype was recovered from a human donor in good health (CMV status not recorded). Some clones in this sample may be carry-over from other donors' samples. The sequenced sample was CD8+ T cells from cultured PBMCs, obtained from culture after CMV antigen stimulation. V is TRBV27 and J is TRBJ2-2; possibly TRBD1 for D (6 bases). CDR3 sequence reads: CASSLIIGGGELFF. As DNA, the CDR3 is TGTGCCAGCAGCCTTATTATAGGGGGCGGGGAGCTGTTTTTT.